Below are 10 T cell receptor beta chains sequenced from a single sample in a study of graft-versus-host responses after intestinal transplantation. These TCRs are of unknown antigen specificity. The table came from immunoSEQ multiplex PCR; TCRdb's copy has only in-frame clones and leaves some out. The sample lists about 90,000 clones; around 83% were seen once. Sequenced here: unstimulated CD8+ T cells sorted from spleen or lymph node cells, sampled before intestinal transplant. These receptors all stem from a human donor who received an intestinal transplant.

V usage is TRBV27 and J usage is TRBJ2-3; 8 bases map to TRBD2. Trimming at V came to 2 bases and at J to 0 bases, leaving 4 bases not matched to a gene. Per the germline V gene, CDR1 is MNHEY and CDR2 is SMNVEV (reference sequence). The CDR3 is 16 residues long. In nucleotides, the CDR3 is TGTGCCAGCAGTTTAATAGCGGGATCTAGCACAGATACGCAGTATTTT. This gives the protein CASSLIAGSSTDTQYF.

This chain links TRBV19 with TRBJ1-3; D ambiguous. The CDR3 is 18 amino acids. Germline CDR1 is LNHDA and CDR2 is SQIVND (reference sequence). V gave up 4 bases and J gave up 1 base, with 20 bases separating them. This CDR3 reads CASSRTPPGRPSGNTIYF. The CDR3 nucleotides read TGTGCCAGTAGTAGGACGCCCCCGGGCCGACCTTCTGGAAACACCATATATTTT. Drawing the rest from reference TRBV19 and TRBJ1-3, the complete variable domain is DGGITQSPKYLFRKEGQNVTLSCEQNLNHDAMYWYRQDPGQGLRLIYYSQIVNDFQKGDIAEGYSVSREKKESFPLTVTSAQKNPTAFYLCASSRTPPGRPSGNTIYFGEGSWLTVV.

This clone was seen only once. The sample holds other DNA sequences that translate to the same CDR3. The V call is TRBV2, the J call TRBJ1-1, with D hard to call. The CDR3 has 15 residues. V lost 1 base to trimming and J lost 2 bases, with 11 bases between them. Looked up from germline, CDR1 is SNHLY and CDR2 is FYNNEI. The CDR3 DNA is TGTGCCAGCAGTGAAGGTTTCTTGGGAAACACTGAAGCTTTCTTT. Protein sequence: CASSEGFLGNTEAFF. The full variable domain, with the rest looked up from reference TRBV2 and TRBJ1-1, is EPEVTQTPSHQVTQMGQEVILRCVPISNHLYFYWYRQILGQKVEFLVSFYNNEISEKSEIFDDQFSVERPDGSNFTLKIRSTKLEDSAMYFCASSEGFLGNTEAFFGQGTRLTVV.

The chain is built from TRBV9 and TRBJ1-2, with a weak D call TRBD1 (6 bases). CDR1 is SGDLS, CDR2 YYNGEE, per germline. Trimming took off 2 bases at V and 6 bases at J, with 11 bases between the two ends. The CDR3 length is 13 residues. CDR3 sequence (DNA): TGTGCCAGCAGCGTGCAGGGGTCGGATGGCTACACCTTC. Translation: CASSVQGSDGYTF.

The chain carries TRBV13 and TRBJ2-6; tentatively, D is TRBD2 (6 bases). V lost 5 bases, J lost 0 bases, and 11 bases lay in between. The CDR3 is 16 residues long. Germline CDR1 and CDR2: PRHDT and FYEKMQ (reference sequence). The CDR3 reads CASSPGGTSGANVLTF. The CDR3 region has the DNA TGTGCCAGCAGCCCCGGCGGGACCTCTGGGGCCAACGTCCTGACTTTC.

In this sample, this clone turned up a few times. The CDR3 DNA reads TGTGCCAGCAGTATAGCCGGAGGGACAGATACGCAGTATTTT. This translates into CASSIAGGTDTQYF. The chain uses TRBV28 and TRBJ2-3; tentative D call: TRBD2 (6 bases). The CDR3 is 14 residues long. Trimming stripped 5 bases from V and 3 bases from J, with 12 bases between. CDR1 and CDR2 (germline): MDHEN, SYDVKM.

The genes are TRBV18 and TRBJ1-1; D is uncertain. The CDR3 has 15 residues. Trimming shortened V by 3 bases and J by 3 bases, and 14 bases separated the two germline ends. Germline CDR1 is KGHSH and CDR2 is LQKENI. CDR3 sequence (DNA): TGTGCCAGCTCACCCCAGCTGGGCTGGTACACTGAAGCTTTCTTT. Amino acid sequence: CASSPQLGWYTEAFF.

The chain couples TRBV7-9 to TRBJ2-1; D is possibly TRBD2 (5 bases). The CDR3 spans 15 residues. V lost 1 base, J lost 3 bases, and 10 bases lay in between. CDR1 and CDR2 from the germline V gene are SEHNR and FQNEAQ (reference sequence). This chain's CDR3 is CASSLVGEVYNEQFF. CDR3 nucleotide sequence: TGTGCCAGCAGCTTAGTCGGGGAAGTCTACAATGAGCAGTTCTTC. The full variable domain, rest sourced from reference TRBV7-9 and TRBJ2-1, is DTGVSQNPRHKITKRGQNVTFRCDPISEHNRLYWYRQTLGQGPEFLTYFQNEAQLEKSRLLSDRFSAERPKGSFSTLEIQRTEQGDSAMYLCASSLVGEVYNEQFFGPGTRLTVL.

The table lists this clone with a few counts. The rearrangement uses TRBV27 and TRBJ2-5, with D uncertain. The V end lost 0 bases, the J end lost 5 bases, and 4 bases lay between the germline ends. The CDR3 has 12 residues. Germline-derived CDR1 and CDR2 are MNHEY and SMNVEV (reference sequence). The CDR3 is CASSLSGETQYF. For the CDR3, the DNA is TGTGCCAGCAGTTTATCGGGGGAGACCCAGTACTTC.

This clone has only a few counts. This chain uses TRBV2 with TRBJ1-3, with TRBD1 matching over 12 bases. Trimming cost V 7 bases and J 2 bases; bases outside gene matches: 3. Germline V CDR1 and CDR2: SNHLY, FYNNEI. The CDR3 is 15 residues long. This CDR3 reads CASIWDRGPGNTIYF. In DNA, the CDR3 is TGTGCCAGCATTTGGGACAGGGGGCCTGGAAACACCATATATTTT.